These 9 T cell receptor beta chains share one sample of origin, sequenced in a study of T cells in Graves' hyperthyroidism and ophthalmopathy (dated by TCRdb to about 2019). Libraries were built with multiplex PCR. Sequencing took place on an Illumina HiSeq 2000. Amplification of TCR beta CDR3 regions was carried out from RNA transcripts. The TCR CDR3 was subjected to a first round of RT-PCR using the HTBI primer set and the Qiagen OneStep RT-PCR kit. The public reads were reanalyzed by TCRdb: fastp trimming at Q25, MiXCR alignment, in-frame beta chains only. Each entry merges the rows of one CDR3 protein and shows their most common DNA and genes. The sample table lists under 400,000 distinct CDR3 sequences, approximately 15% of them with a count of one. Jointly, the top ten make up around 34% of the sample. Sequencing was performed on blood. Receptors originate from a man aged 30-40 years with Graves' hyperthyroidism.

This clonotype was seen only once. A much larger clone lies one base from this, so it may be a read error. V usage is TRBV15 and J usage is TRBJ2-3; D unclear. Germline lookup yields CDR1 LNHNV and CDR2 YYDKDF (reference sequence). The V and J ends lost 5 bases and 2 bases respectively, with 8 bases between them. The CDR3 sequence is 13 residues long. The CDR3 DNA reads TGTGCCACCAGCCTTCGGACCACAGATACGCAGTATTTT. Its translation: CATSLRTTDTQYF.

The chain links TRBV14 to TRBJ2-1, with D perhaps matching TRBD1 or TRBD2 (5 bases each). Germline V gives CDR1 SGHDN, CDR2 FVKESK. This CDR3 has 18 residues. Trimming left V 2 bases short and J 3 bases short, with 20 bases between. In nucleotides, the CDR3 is TGTGCCAGCAGCCAAACCCTAGGGGACGGATCCTACTACAATGAGCAGTTCTTC. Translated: CASSQTLGDGSYYNEQFF.

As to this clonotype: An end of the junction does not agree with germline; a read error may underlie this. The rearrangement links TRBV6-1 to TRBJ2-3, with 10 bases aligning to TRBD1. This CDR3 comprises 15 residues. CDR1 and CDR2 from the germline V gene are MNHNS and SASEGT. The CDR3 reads CSSRPGTGGTDTQYF. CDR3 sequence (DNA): TGTTCCAGCAGGCCCGGGACAGGGGGCACAGATACGCAGTATTTT.

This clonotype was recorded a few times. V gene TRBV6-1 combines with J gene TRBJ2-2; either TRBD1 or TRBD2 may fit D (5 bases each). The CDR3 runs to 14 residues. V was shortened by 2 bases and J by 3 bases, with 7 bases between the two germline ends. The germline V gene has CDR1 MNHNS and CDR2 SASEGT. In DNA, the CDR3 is TGTGCCAGCAGTGAATTGGGGGACACCGGGGAGCTGTTTTTT. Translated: CASSELGDTGELFF.

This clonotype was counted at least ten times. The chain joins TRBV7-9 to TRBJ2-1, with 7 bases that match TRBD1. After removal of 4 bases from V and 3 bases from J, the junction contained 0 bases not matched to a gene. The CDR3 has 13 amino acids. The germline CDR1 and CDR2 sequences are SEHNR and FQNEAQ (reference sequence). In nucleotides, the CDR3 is TGTGCCAGCAGCTGGGACAGCTACAATGAGCAGTTCTTC. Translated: CASSWDSYNEQFF. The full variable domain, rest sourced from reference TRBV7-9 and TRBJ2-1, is DTGVSQNPRHKITKRGQNVTFRCDPISEHNRLYWYRQTLGQGPEFLTYFQNEAQLEKSRLLSDRFSAERPKGSFSTLEIQRTEQGDSAMYLCASSWDSYNEQFFGPGTRLTVL.

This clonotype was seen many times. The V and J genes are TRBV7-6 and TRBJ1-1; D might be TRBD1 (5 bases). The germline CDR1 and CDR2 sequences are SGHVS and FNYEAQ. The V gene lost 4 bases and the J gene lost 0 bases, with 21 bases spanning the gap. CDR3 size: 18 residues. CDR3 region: CASSSWGRVGLMNTEAFF. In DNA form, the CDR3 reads TGTGCCAGCAGCTCATGGGGGAGGGTGGGCCTAATGAACACTGAAGCTTTCTTT.

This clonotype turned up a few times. CDR3 sequence: CASSQGGSDEAFF. The DNA for the CDR3 is TGTGCCAGCAGCCAAGGGGGATCCGACGAGGCTTTCTTT. The genes are TRBV11-1 and TRBJ1-1; D possibly corresponds to TRBD1 (6 bases). The CDR3 is made up of 13 amino acids. Trimming took off 5 bases at V and 11 bases at J, with 18 bases between the two ends. Germline lookup yields CDR1 SGHAT and CDR2 FQDESV (reference sequence).

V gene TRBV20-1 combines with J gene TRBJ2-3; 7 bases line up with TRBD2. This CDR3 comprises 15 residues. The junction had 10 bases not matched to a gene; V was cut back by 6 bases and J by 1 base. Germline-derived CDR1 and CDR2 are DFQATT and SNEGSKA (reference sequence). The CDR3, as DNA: TGCAGTGCCTATGAACTAGCGATAGGCACAGATACGCAGTATTTT. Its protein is CSAYELAIGTDTQYF.

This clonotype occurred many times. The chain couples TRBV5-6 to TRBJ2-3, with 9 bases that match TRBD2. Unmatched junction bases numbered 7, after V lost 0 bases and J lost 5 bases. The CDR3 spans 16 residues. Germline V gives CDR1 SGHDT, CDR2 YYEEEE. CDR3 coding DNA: TGTGCCAGCAGCTTGGCCCTAGCGGGACGTGGAGATACGCAGTATTTT. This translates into CASSLALAGRGDTQYF.